A single sample gave rise to the 22 T cell receptor beta chains below, sequenced in a study of tumor and adjacent non-tumor tissue in lung cancer. A modified ARM-PCR protocol with three rounds of nested PCR amplified TCRbeta. TCRdb used MiXCR to reprocess the multiplex PCR reads, holding one entry per CDR3 protein. This sample carries about 140,000 distinct CDR3 sequences, approximately 64% of them seen once, and the ten largest clones take 15% to 20%. The template was RNA from unsorted bulk tissue. Sequencing input: lung tumor tissue. Receptor source: a man between 60 and 70 years old with small cell lung cancer.

The rearrangement joins TRBV4-2 to TRBJ2-1; a weak D match, TRBD2 (5 bases). V gave up 3 bases and J gave up 1 base, with 13 bases separating them. From germline, CDR1 is LGHNA and CDR2 YNFKEQ. This CDR3 has 16 amino acids. The DNA for the CDR3 is TGTGCCAGCAGCCAGGTCGCCTCGGGATCCTACAATGAGCAGTTCTTC. Protein: CASSQVASGSYNEQFF.

Many counts were recorded for this clonotype. The rearrangement uses TRBV11-3 and TRBJ2-3; D might be TRBD1 or TRBD2, each matching 6 bases. V was trimmed by 2 bases and J by 5 bases, leaving 20 bases between them. The CDR3 has 17 amino acids. CDR1 is SGHNT, CDR2 YENEEA, per germline. CDR3 loop: CASSLWRGVGGEDTQYF. In nucleotides, the CDR3 is TGTGCCAGCAGCTTATGGAGAGGGGTGGGGGGCGAAGATACGCAGTATTTT.

Points on this clonotype: A junction end diverges from the germline sequence, so it may reflect a read error. CDR3 loop: CASNEQGQKNSPLHF. DNA for the CDR3: TGTGCCAGCAATGAACAAGGGCAGAAAAATTCACCCCTCCACTTT. The chain recombines TRBV2 with TRBJ1-6; D uncertain. Germline CDR1 reads SNHLY; CDR2 reads FYNNEI. The CDR3 has 15 residues. Using reference TRBV2 and TRBJ1-6 for the parts outside the CDR3, the full variable domain is EPEVTQTPSHQVTQMGQEVILRCVPISNHLYFYWYRQILGQKVEFLVSFYNNEISEKSEIFDDQFSVERPDGSNFTLKIRSTKLEDSAMYFCASNEQGQKNSPLHFGNGTRLTVT.

In the case of this clonotype: A clone one base away is much larger, so this may be a read error. The rearrangement joins TRBV20-1 to TRBJ1-6; D ambiguous. The CDR3 totals 16 residues. CDR1 is DFQATT, CDR2 SNEGSKA, per germline (reference sequence). V was trimmed by 4 bases and J by 4 bases, leaving 17 bases between them. CDR3 nucleotides: TGCAGTGCTATGTCGGGGAAGGAGCGATATAATTCACCCCTCCACTTT. The encoded protein is CSAMSGKERYNSPLHF.

Details on this clonotype: With a much larger clone just one base away, this may be a read error. This CDR3 fails to terminate in the conserved phenylalanine or tryptophan, so it likely reflects a read error. The rearrangement joins TRBV13 to TRBJ1-3; the D gene is possibly TRBD1 (5 bases). Germline values: CDR1 PRHDT, CDR2 FYEKMQ (reference sequence). This CDR3 spans 16 amino acids. Trimming shortened V by 4 bases and J by 3 bases, and 16 bases separated the two germline ends. The CDR3 DNA is TGTGCCAGCAGCTCTCGGACACCCGCTCTTGGAAACACCATATATCTT. The encoded protein is CASSSRTPALGNTIYL.

This clonotype came up a few times. A read error is possible here, since a much larger clone lies one base away. The rearrangement links TRBV29-1 to TRBJ2-3, with D unresolved. Germline-derived CDR1 and CDR2 are SQVTM and ANQGSEA. Trimming shortened V by 4 bases and J by 0 bases, and 8 bases separated the two germline ends. The CDR3 covers 13 residues. DNA of the CDR3: TGCAGCGTTGTGGGCGGCAGCACAGATACGCAGTATTTT. Translated, it gives CSVVGGSTDTQYF.

The chain joins TRBV20-1 to TRBJ2-7; 8 positions match TRBD2. The CDR3 spans 13 residues. From germline, CDR1 is DFQATT and CDR2 SNEGSKA (reference sequence). DNA of the CDR3: TGCAATGCTATAGCGGGGAACTCCTACGATAAGTACGTC. This gives the protein CNAIAGNSYDKYV.

In regard to this clonotype: A junction boundary mismatches the germline segment, possibly from a read error. The chain joins TRBV11-2 to TRBJ2-2; D may match TRBD1 or TRBD2 (5 bases each). Germline V gene lookup returns CDR1 SGHAT and CDR2 FQNNGV. The CDR3 runs 17 residues. The CDR3 protein is CASSFGGSRISTRELFF. The CDR3 DNA reads TGTGCCAGCAGCTTTGGGGGTAGCAGAATTTCCACCCGGGAGCTGTTTTTT.

This clonotype was detected many times. V and J are TRBV11-2 and TRBJ2-3; TRBD1 agrees at 7 bases. Germline CDR1 SGHAT, CDR2 FQNNGV. After removal of 7 bases from V and 0 bases from J, the junction contained 13 bases not matched to a gene. The CDR3 is 17 residues long. The CDR3 sequence: CASTVGPGQISTDTQYF. CDR3 sequence (DNA): TGTGCCAGCACCGTGGGGCCGGGACAGATCAGCACAGATACGCAGTATTTT.

The genes are TRBV29-1 and TRBJ2-3, with a tentative D call TRBD2 (5 bases). The CDR3 contains 12 residues. The V and J ends lost 4 bases and 11 bases respectively, with 16 bases between them. Germline CDR1 and CDR2: SQVTM and ANQGSEA. This CDR3 is CSVVRTRNMQYF. The CDR3 coding sequence is TGCAGCGTTGTGAGGACTCGAAATATGCAGTATTTT.

As regards this clonotype: A much larger clone lies one base from this, so it may be a read error. The chain has TRBV29-1 and TRBJ1-1; weak D call: TRBD1 (6 bases). Germline CDR1 SQVTM, CDR2 ANQGSEA. The CDR3 has 15 amino acids. The CDR3 DNA follows: TGCAGCGTTTTAATGCAGGGGCCGAAAAGCACTGAAGCTTACTTT. Protein: CSVLMQGPKSTEAYF.

Regarding this clonotype: The CDR3 does not close with the conserved phenylalanine or tryptophan, likely indicating a read error. The rearrangement links TRBV11-2 to TRBJ2-5; D is perhaps TRBD1 (6 bases). CDR1 SGHAT and CDR2 FQNNGV come from the germline V gene. V dropped 0 bases and J dropped 2 bases, with 7 bases sitting between them. The CDR3 has 14 residues. This CDR3 reads CASSLDTGQETQYL. For the CDR3, the DNA is TGTGCCAGCAGCTTAGACACAGGGCAAGAGACCCAGTACCTA.

Worth noting for this clonotype: Just one base apart from a much larger clone, this may be a read error. The CDR3 nucleotides read TGTGCCAGCAGCTTAGGATCGGGGGCCAATGAAGCTTTCTTT. Protein: CASSLGSGANEAFF. The V call is TRBV13, the J call TRBJ1-1, with D possibly matching TRBD1 (6 bases). V was shortened by 0 bases and J by 7 bases, with 12 bases between the two germline ends. From germline, CDR1 is PRHDT and CDR2 FYEKMQ (reference sequence). The CDR3 runs 14 residues.

The chain has TRBV20-1 and TRBJ1-2; weak D call: TRBD1 (5 bases). Germline CDR1 reads DFQATT; CDR2 reads SNEGSKA (reference sequence). The CDR3 covers 13 residues. V gave up 2 bases and J gave up 8 bases, with 15 bases separating them. The CDR3, as DNA: TGCAGTGCTAGAACCCCCACTGGGGACGGCTACACCTTC. This gives the protein CSARTPTGDGYTF.

The genes are TRBV11-2 and TRBJ2-3; 7 nucleotides line up with TRBD2. The CDR3 sequence is 15 residues long. Germline V gene data show CDR1 as SGHAT and CDR2 as FQNNGV. V gave up 5 bases and J gave up 5 bases; unmatched junction bases: 10. Here the CDR3 reads CASSLSGYYRDTQYF. CDR3 DNA sequence: TGTGCCAGCAGCCTTAGCGGGTATTACAGAGATACGCAGTATTTT.

Regarding this clonotype: One end of the junction does not line up with germline, which may come from a read error. This chain links TRBV28 with TRBJ1-4; no reliable D call. This CDR3 has 16 amino acids. Germline CDR1 is MDHEN and CDR2 is SYDVKM. CDR3 bases: TGTGCCGGCAGTCCGAATGACGGAAGCAGTAATGAAAAACTGTTTTTT. This codes for CAGSPNDGSSNEKLFF. The full variable domain, with the rest looked up from reference TRBV28 and TRBJ1-4, is DVKVTQSSRYLVKRTGEKVFLECVQDMDHENMFWYRQDPGLGLRLIYFSYDVKMKEKGDIPEGYSVSREKKERFSLILESASTNQTSMYLCAGSPNDGSSNEKLFFGSGTQLSVL.

Turning to this clonotype: This may arise from a read error, as a much more abundant clone is one base away. This chain uses TRBV27 with TRBJ2-1, with 7 bases identical to TRBD1. Germline CDR1 and CDR2: MNHEY and SMNVEV (reference sequence). The CDR3 runs 14 residues. The DNA of the CDR3 is TGTGCCAACAGTCCCTCGGGACAGTACAATGAGCAGTTCTTC. Its translation is CANSPSGQYNEQFF.

As for this clonotype: Relative to the germline gene, one junction end is altered; a read error may explain this. The V call is TRBV11-2, the J call TRBJ2-5; 7 nucleotides agree with TRBD2. There are 13 residues in the CDR3. Per germline, CDR1 SGHAT and CDR2 FQNNGV. This CDR3 is CAGERGYQVTQYF. In nucleotides, the CDR3 is TGTGCCGGTGAGCGGGGTTACCAAGTGACCCAGTACTTC.

Of note for this clonotype: A single base separates this from a much larger clone, so it may be a read error. The gene calls are TRBV29-1 and TRBJ2-1; 7 bases are shared with TRBD2. After removal of 6 bases from V and 5 bases from J, the junction contained 10 bases not matched to a gene. Germline values: CDR1 SQVTM, CDR2 ANQGSEA. The CDR3 runs to 14 residues. The CDR3 loop reads CSVTVAGRHNEQFF. The CDR3, as DNA: TGCAGCGTGACTGTAGCGGGCCGCCACAATGAGCAGTTCTTC.

Remarks on this clonotype: The junction shows a germline mismatch at one end, possibly a read error. V is TRBV20-1 and J is TRBJ1-1; 10 nucleotides match TRBD1. This CDR3 spans 13 amino acids. The V gene's germline CDR1 is DFQATT and CDR2 SNEGSKA (reference sequence). The CDR3 spells CCATGGWRTEAFF. CDR3 bases: TGCTGTGCGACAGGGGGCTGGAGGACTGAAGCTTTCTTT.

V gene TRBV18 combines with J gene TRBJ1-5; D might be TRBD2 (5 bases). TRBJ2-3 explains the end of the DNA better; the J call may be wrong. This CDR3 has 15 amino acids. The germline V gene encodes CDR1 KGHSH and CDR2 LQKENI. CDR3 DNA sequence: TGTGCCAGCTCCCCCAGGCGGCCTAGCAATCAGCCCCAGTATTTT. It translates to CASSPRRPSNQPQYF.

The CDR3 DNA follows: TGTGCCAGCAGCTCCGGGACAGGGGGCGAGACCAGGGAGCTGTTTTTT. Protein product: CASSSGTGGETRELFF. The chain uses TRBV2 and TRBJ2-2, with 12 bases lining up with TRBD1. V lost 6 bases and J lost 9; bases outside the gene matches: 11. Germline V gene data show CDR1 as SNHLY and CDR2 as FYNNEI. The CDR3 is 16 residues long.